The TCR beta chain under discussion was sequenced for a study of cytomegalovirus exposure and HLA in healthy donors. Overall study results and limits: High specificity and sensitivity for cytomegalovirus status were reported for the classifier.

The germline gives CDR1 LNHDA, CDR2 SQIVND (reference sequence). This CDR3 region has 19 residues. The V segment lost 10 bases and the J segment 0 bases; nucleotides outside the gene matches: 11. The donors, nominally healthy at sampling, likely had unrecorded immune exposures. The PCR employed 60 Vbeta primers together with 13 Jbeta primers. The protocol was immunoSEQ multiplex PCR, while the TCRdb copy is restricted to in-frame clones and leaves out a portion. The data show 150,000 to 200,000 clones, around 68% seen once. Points on this clone: What it recognizes is unknown.

The chain recombines TRBV19 with TRBJ2-6, with TRBD2 matching 14 bases. This TCR was recovered from a man aged 25-45 years in good health and CMV-seropositive. The sequenced material came from PBMCs. CDR3 in DNA: TGTGCCACCGTGGGACTAGCGGGAGCCCTTACCTCTGGGGCCAACGTCCTGACTTTC. Amino acids: CATVGLAGALTSGANVLTF.